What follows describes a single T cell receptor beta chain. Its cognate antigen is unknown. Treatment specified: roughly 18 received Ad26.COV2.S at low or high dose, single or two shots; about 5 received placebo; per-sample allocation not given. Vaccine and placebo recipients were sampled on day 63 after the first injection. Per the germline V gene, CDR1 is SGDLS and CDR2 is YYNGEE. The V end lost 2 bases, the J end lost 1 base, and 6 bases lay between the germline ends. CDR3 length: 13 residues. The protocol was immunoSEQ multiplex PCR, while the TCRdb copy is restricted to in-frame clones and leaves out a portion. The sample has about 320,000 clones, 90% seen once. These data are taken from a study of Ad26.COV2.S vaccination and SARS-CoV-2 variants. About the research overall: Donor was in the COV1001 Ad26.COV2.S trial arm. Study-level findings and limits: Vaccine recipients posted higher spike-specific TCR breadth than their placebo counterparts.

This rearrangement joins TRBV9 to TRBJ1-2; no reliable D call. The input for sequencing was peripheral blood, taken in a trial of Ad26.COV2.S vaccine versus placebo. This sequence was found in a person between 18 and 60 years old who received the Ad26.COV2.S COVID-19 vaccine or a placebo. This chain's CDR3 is CASSVSDNYGYTF. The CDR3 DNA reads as TGTGCCAGCAGCGTCTCGGATAACTATGGCTACACCTTC.